The present T cell receptor (beta chain) was sequenced within a study of T cell responses to AZD1222 COVID-19 vaccine. Study observations and caveats: An increase in Spike-specific TCR breadth and depth was observed after two AZD1222 doses. Seropositivity was recorded at baseline in only six AZD1222 recipients. There were repertoire samples only from the period after the peak T cell response.

Analysis merged second doses at about 4 or about 12 weeks. A word on this clone: As yet, its antigen is unknown.

V was shortened by 5 bases and J by 7 bases, with 14 bases between the two germline ends. Germline V lookup: CDR1 SGHTA, CDR2 FQGTGA. The CDR3 covers 13 residues. Measured with immunoSEQ multiplex PCR; TCRdb has only the in-frame clones, and not every one. The sample consists of 100,000 to 150,000 clones, approximately 85% of them appearing once. This chain uses TRBV7-3 with TRBJ2-5, with D hard to call. The input for sequencing was peripheral blood, taken 28 days after the second AZD1222 dose. The source is an adult who received the AZD1222 COVID-19 vaccine. The CDR3 DNA reads TGTGCCAGCAGCCCGCCTGGGGTCGGGACCCAGTACTTC. Protein sequence: CASSPPGVGTQYF.